This T cell receptor (beta chain) emerged from a study of blood T cells in healthy people across ages. Study-wide findings and caveats: One million T cells yielded diversity estimates that were considered underestimates. Roughly linear age-related decline in beta diversity appeared, significant by age about 37. In long-lived donors, naive CD4+ cell counts and diversity exceeded those of aged donors.

The table lists this clonotype with a count of one. Its target is unknown. Using a J-beta primer mix together with a sample-barcoded 5' primer, a second PCR was run for roughly 6 to 12 cycles. No fewer than 3 million CDR3-containing paired-end reads came from each sample. TCRdb redid the calling of the 5' RACE reads with MiXCR, one entry per CDR3 protein. The data contain roughly 730,000 distinct CDR3 sequences, around 50% of them singletons. V was shortened by 4 bases and J by 10 bases, with 17 bases between the two germline ends. Germline-derived CDR1 and CDR2 are DFQATT and SNEGSKA (reference sequence). The CDR3 extends over 13 amino acids.

This sequence originates from a man aged 35 to 55 in good health. The chain joins TRBV20-1 to TRBJ2-1; a weak D match, TRBD2 (6 bases). The material sequenced was blood. The CDR3 loop is CSAKPLDYSEQFF. Written as DNA, the CDR3 is TGCAGTGCTAAGCCCCTGGACTACTCCGAGCAGTTCTTC.